This T cell receptor (beta chain) was sequenced during a study of vaccination effects on CD4 cells after COVID-19. The table came from immunoSEQ multiplex PCR; TCRdb's copy has only in-frame clones and leaves some out. The sample consists of approximately 31,000 clones, just under 75% of them appearing once. V was cut by 4 bases and J by 1 base, with 8 bases left in between. The CDR3 runs 14 residues. Germline values: CDR1 SGHDT, CDR2 YYEEEE. Subsequent to a culture period of 10 to 11 days, CD4+ T cells were isolated. Two doses of BNT162b2 or mRNA-1273 vaccine were administered to participants. Previously uninfected by SARS-CoV-2, the vaccine recipients also showed negative nucleocapsid antibodies. Remarks on this clone: Its target is unknown.

The chain recombines TRBV5-6 with TRBJ2-2, with TRBD1 as a possible D gene (5 bases). The clonotype comes from a human donor who received a COVID-19 vaccine. Sample: CD4+ T cells from PBMCs cultured without peptide, taken after COVID-19 vaccination. The CDR3 region is CASSGQGNTGELFF. The CDR3 DNA follows: TGTGCCAGCAGCGGGCAGGGGAACACCGGGGAGCTGTTTTTT.